Following are 32 T cell receptor beta chains from one sample sequenced in a study of T cells in Graves' hyperthyroidism and ophthalmopathy (dated by TCRdb to the late 2010s). Preparation of the library involved multiplex PCR. The data were produced on an Illumina HiSeq 2000. The TCR beta CDR3 regions were amplified from the RNA transcripts. The TCR CDR3 was subjected to a first round of RT-PCR using the HTBI primer set and the Qiagen OneStep RT-PCR kit. TCRdb's own reprocessing of the public reads used fastp at Q25 and MiXCR and kept productive beta chains. Each record represents a unique CDR3 protein, reported with the most common genes and DNA among its rows. The sample has around 620,000 distinct CDR3 sequences on record, around 14% of them singletons. The ten largest clonotypes hold approximately 6.4% of the sample. Sequenced sample: blood. The receptors originated from a woman aged 18-29 years with Graves' ophthalmopathy.

This clonotype came up a few times. J is TRBJ2-7 and V is TRBV4-2; 10 nucleotides align to TRBD2. V lost 0 bases to trimming and J lost 4 bases; unmatched junction nucleotides: 0. The germline V gene encodes CDR1 LGHNA and CDR2 YNFKEQ. The CDR3 sequence is 14 residues long. CDR3 DNA sequence: TGTGCCAGCAGCCAAGAGGGACTAGCGTACGAGCAGTACTTC. It is translated as CASSQEGLAYEQYF.

V is TRBV19 and J is TRBJ1-5; the D gene is possibly TRBD1 (6 bases). Trimming left V 6 bases short and J 0 bases short, with 12 bases between. The germline V gene encodes CDR1 LNHDA and CDR2 SQIVND (reference sequence). This CDR3 has 15 residues. The CDR3 spells CASRPSTGSNQPQHF. CDR3 nucleotide sequence: TGTGCCAGTAGGCCATCGACAGGTAGCAATCAGCCCCAGCATTTT.

At least ten counts were recorded for this clonotype. The chain carries TRBV4-3 and TRBJ2-1; 8 nucleotides align to TRBD2. The CDR3 runs to 16 residues. The germline V gene encodes CDR1 LGHNA and CDR2 YSLEER. V lost 4 bases, J lost 0 bases, and 5 bases stayed unmatched. CDR3 sequence (DNA): TGCGCCAGCAGCCCCGCCGGGGGGGGCTCCTACAATGAGCAGTTCTTC. Protein sequence: CASSPAGGGSYNEQFF.

In this sample, this clonotype turned up a few times. The V and J genes are TRBV7-9 and TRBJ1-5, with 9 positions matching TRBD1. The CDR3 spans 17 residues. Germline CDR1 and CDR2: SEHNR and FQNEAQ (reference sequence). V lost 5 bases, J lost 2 bases, and 10 bases stayed unmatched. CDR3 bases: TGTGCCAGCAGCCCCACAGGGGGCGGGAGTGGCAATCAGCCCCAGCATTTT. It yields the protein CASSPTGGGSGNQPQHF. The variable domain in full, with the rest retrieved from reference TRBV7-9 and TRBJ1-5, is DTGVSQNPRHKITKRGQNVTFRCDPISEHNRLYWYRQTLGQGPEFLTYFQNEAQLEKSRLLSDRFSAERPKGSFSTLEIQRTEQGDSAMYLCASSPTGGGSGNQPQHFGDGTRLSIL.

The chain couples TRBV7-9 to TRBJ2-7, with D possibly matching TRBD1 (6 bases). The germline V gene has CDR1 SEHNR and CDR2 FQNEAQ (reference sequence). Trimming removed 10 bases at V and 6 bases at J, with 19 bases between. The CDR3 consists of 13 residues. The CDR3 DNA reads TGTGCCACCGTAGGACAGAGCTTGGTCGAGCAGTACTTC. This translates into CATVGQSLVEQYF.

In this sample, this clonotype turned up many times. The V and J genes are TRBV4-3 and TRBJ1-4; D is perhaps TRBD1 (6 bases). The CDR3 has 14 residues. Germline-derived CDR1 and CDR2 are LGHNA and YSLEER. Between the trimmed V and J ends, which lost 1 base and 4 bases, there was a span of 7 bases. As DNA, the CDR3 is TGCGCCAGCAGCCAAGGACAGGATAATGAAAAACTGTTTTTT. Its translation: CASSQGQDNEKLFF.

This clonotype was counted at least ten times. The chain combines TRBV3-1 with TRBJ1-1; tentatively, D is TRBD1 (6 bases). Germline assignment: CDR1 LGHDT and CDR2 YNNKEL (reference sequence). This CDR3 spans 14 amino acids. The V and J ends lost 3 bases and 6 bases respectively, with 14 bases between them. The CDR3 reads CASSQRGARSEAFF. Here the CDR3 DNA reads TGTGCCAGCAGCCAGAGGGGGGCAAGGTCTGAAGCTTTCTTT.

This clonotype was picked up many times. The rearrangement links TRBV28 to TRBJ2-7, with TRBD1 matching over 11 bases. V lost 8 bases to trimming and J lost 4 bases; unmatched junction nucleotides: 4. Germline CDR1 and CDR2: MDHEN and SYDVKM. The CDR3 length is 13 residues. CDR3: CASGTGGSYEQYF. CDR3 DNA sequence: TGTGCCAGCGGGACAGGGGGTTCTTACGAGCAGTACTTC.

This clonotype has ten or more counts. This sequence joins TRBV20-1 and TRBJ1-2, with a possible D match to TRBD1 (5 bases). CDR1 DFQATT and CDR2 SNEGSKA come from the germline V gene (reference sequence). V shed 5 bases and J shed 3 bases, with 13 bases lying between them. The CDR3 spans 13 residues. The CDR3 region is CSAPREGYYGYTF. The CDR3, as DNA: TGCAGTGCTCCTCGGGAGGGGTACTATGGCTACACCTTC.

The chain combines TRBV27 with TRBJ1-6; TRBD1 aligns across 9 bases. CDR3 length: 21 residues. Germline trimming cut 5 bases from V and 5 bases from J; bases unmatched to any gene: 22. Per the germline V gene, CDR1 is MNHEY and CDR2 is SMNVEV (reference sequence). CDR3 residues: CASSLSSPGTGLRANNSPLHF. As DNA, the CDR3 is TGTGCCAGCAGTCTCTCTTCCCCTGGGACAGGGCTTAGAGCGAATAATTCACCCCTCCACTTT.

Many counts were recorded for this clonotype. This chain connects TRBV28 to TRBJ1-5, with D perhaps TRBD1 (6 bases). The CDR3 consists of 16 residues. Per the germline V gene, CDR1 is MDHEN and CDR2 is SYDVKM. Between the trimmed V and J ends, which lost 4 bases and 3 bases, there was a span of 16 bases. The CDR3 loop is CASSSSGRGFNQPQHF. CDR3 nucleotides: TGTGCCAGCAGTTCCTCAGGTAGGGGGTTCAATCAGCCCCAGCATTTT.

This clonotype was observed a handful of times. This chain links TRBV6-2 or TRBV6-3 with TRBJ2-2, with a tentative D call TRBD1 (6 bases). Germline V gene sequence: CDR1 MNHEY, CDR2 SVGEGT. The germline V and J ends were trimmed by 5 bases and 1 base, with 14 bases remaining between them. The CDR3 has 16 residues. Written as DNA, the CDR3 is TGTGCCAGCAGTGGACCGGACAGAATGAACACCGGGGAGCTGTTTTTT. It yields the protein CASSGPDRMNTGELFF.

A few counts support this clonotype. One end of the junction varies from germline; a read error may be responsible. The rearrangement links TRBV7-3 to TRBJ1-1, with D possibly TRBD1 on 6 matching bases. CDR3 size: 15 residues. CDR1 and CDR2 from the germline V gene are SGHTA and FQGTGA. The DNA for the CDR3 is TGTGCCAGCAGCTTAACCACGGGACAAAACAATGAAGCTTTCTTT. Residues: CASSLTTGQNNEAFF.

V and J are TRBV24-1 and TRBJ1-2, with TRBD1 identical over 11 bases. Germline loops: CDR1 KGHDR, CDR2 SFDVKD. This CDR3 has 15 residues. V lost 4 bases, J lost 4 bases, and 4 bases stayed unmatched. CDR3 bases: TGTGCCACCAGTGACCCCGGGACAGGGGGCTATGGCTACACCTTC. It yields the protein CATSDPGTGGYGYTF.

This chain links TRBV6-2 or TRBV6-3 with TRBJ2-3, with TRBD2 matching 11 bases. CDR1 is MNHEY, CDR2 SVGEGT, per germline. The CDR3 extends over 16 amino acids. V lost 5 bases to trimming and J lost 6 bases; unmatched junction nucleotides: 10. The CDR3 DNA reads TGTGCCAGCAGTCTACCTGGGACTAGCGGAACCGATACGCAGTATTTT. Translation: CASSLPGTSGTDTQYF.

The table lists this clonotype with many counts. CDR3 protein: CASSLDLLTYTGELFF. The CDR3 DNA is TGTGCCAGCAGCTTAGACCTACTGACTTATACCGGGGAGCTGTTTTTT. V gene TRBV11-2 combines with J gene TRBJ2-2; D uncertain. Germline CDR1 SGHAT, CDR2 FQNNGV. CDR3 length equals 16 residues. V was pared by 0 bases and J by 5 bases, with 13 bases between.

V usage is TRBV7-6 and J usage is TRBJ2-1; 8 nucleotides match TRBD1. V lost 3 bases to trimming and J lost 8 bases; unmatched junction nucleotides: 9. Germline-derived CDR1 and CDR2 are SGHVS and FNYEAQ. The CDR3 has 15 amino acids. CDR3 sequence: CASSLAGTGGYEQFF. In DNA, the CDR3 is TGTGCCAGCAGCTTGGCCGGGACAGGAGGCTATGAGCAGTTCTTC.

This clonotype was observed at least ten times. The chain joins TRBV18 to TRBJ2-7; D is ambiguous. CDR3 size: 14 residues. V gave up 0 bases and J gave up 1 base, with 7 bases separating them. Germline-derived CDR1 and CDR2 are KGHSH and LQKENI. CDR3: CASSPPDGSYEQYF. DNA of the CDR3: TGTGCCAGCTCACCACCGGACGGATCCTACGAGCAGTACTTC.

This clonotype was seen many times. The chain combines TRBV6-6 with TRBJ2-7, with D unclear. CDR3 length equals 15 residues. The germline V gene has CDR1 MNHNY and CDR2 SVGAGI (reference sequence). V lost 0 bases to trimming and J lost 2 bases, with 11 bases between them. For the CDR3, the DNA is TGTGCCAGCAGTTACTCTGGGTTAGGGACCTACGAGCAGTACTTC. Its translation: CASSYSGLGTYEQYF.

This clonotype was counted only a few times. The V and J genes are TRBV7-2 and TRBJ2-1; D uncertain. CDR1 and CDR2 from the germline V gene are SGHTA and FQGNSA. Trimming took 3 bases from V and 9 from J, leaving 9 bases between them. This CDR3 region has 12 residues. The CDR3 region has the DNA TGTGCCAGCAGCTTTACCTCGGGTGAGCAGTTCTTC. Its protein is CASSFTSGEQFF. The whole variable domain, filled in from reference TRBV7-2 and TRBJ2-1, reads GAGVSQSPSNKVTEKGKDVELRCDPISGHTALYWYRQSLGQGLEFLIYFQGNSAPDKSGLPSDRFSAERTGGSVSTLTIQRTQQEDSAVYLCASSFTSGEQFFGPGTRLTVL.

As for this clonotype: This may be a read error: a much more frequent sequence differs by one nucleotide. The V gene is TRBV7-9, the J gene TRBJ1-5, with D perhaps TRBD1 (5 bases). Germline CDR1 and CDR2: SEHNR and FQNEAQ (reference sequence). The CDR3 is 15 residues long. The V and J ends lost 3 bases and 4 bases respectively, with 13 bases between them. CDR3 sequence reads: CASSFVQESNQPQHF. In DNA form, the CDR3 reads TGTGCCAGCAGCTTCGTACAGGAGAGTAATCAGCCCCAGCATTTT.

This clonotype was seen repeatedly, ten times or more. J is TRBJ2-1 and V is TRBV28; no definite D call. The CDR3 is 17 amino acids. Germline V lookup: CDR1 MDHEN, CDR2 SYDVKM. Trimming took off 5 bases at V and 6 bases at J, with 23 bases between the two ends. The CDR3 DNA is TGTGCCAGCAGTCCATCACAAAGACACCCCCCGTCCAATGAGCAGTTCTTC. Its protein is CASSPSQRHPPSNEQFF.

The sample holds many counts of this clonotype. The gene calls are TRBV27 and TRBJ1-1; possibly TRBD1 for D (6 bases). Germline V gene data show CDR1 as MNHEY and CDR2 as SMNVEV (reference sequence). This CDR3 is built from 17 residues. The V end lost 4 bases, the J end lost 0 bases, and 18 bases lay between the germline ends. The CDR3 region has the DNA TGTGCCAGCAGTTCCCACCCTCCGACAGGTCTGAACACTGAAGCTTTCTTT. Residues: CASSSHPPTGLNTEAFF.

The chain recombines TRBV11-3 with TRBJ2-3; 8 bases align to TRBD2. Looked up from germline, CDR1 is SGHNT and CDR2 is YENEEA. The CDR3 runs to 16 residues. V dropped 5 bases and J dropped 4; count of bases not matched to a gene: 11. This CDR3 is CASSQDPGGPSDTQYF. Here the CDR3 DNA reads TGTGCCAGCAGCCAAGATCCGGGAGGGCCGTCAGATACGCAGTATTTT.

This clonotype was counted ten times or more. The chain employs TRBV7-9 and TRBJ2-7, with D possibly being TRBD1 (6 bases). This CDR3 region has 13 residues. V was trimmed by 5 bases and J by 1 base, leaving 9 bases between them. CDR1 is SEHNR and CDR2 is FQNEAQ in the germline V gene (reference sequence). Here the CDR3 reads CASSRRGSYEQYF. Written as DNA, the CDR3 is TGTGCCAGCAGCCGAAGGGGGTCCTACGAGCAGTACTTC.

In its sample, this clonotype was seen many times. The chain links TRBV28 to TRBJ1-5; D ambiguous. Trimming removed 3 bases from V and 0 bases from J, with 12 bases in between. The CDR3 sequence is 16 residues long. Germline values: CDR1 MDHEN, CDR2 SYDVKM. The CDR3 DNA follows: TGTGCCAGCAGTTTTGAGGCGACTGCTAGCAATCAGCCCCAGCATTTT. Translation gives CASSFEATASNQPQHF.

V usage is TRBV12-3 or TRBV12-4 and J usage is TRBJ1-1, with 11 bases lining up with TRBD1. CDR3 size: 14 residues. Trimming at V came to 8 bases and at J to 3 bases, leaving 5 bases not matched to a gene. CDR3 DNA sequence: TGTGCCAGCGGTCCGGGACAGGGGGACACTGAAGCTTTCTTT. It yields the protein CASGPGQGDTEAFF.

The CDR3 DNA reads as TGTGCCAGCAGCTTTACCCGGGCAAACATTCAGTACTTC. Its translation is CASSFTRANIQYF. This rearrangement joins TRBV5-8 to TRBJ2-4, with D unclear. CDR1 is SGHTS, CDR2 YDEGEE, per germline. This CDR3 spans 13 amino acids. The V gene lost 2 bases and the J gene lost 6 bases, with 9 bases spanning the gap. Together with reference TRBV5-8 and TRBJ2-4, the CDR3 gives the full variable domain: EAGVTQSPTHLIKTRGQQATLRCSPISGHTSVYWYQQALGLGLQFLLWYDEGEERNRGNFPPRFSGRQFPNYSSELNVNALELEDSALYLCASSFTRANIQYFGAGTRLSVL.

This clonotype was picked up one time. The junction and the germline gene differ at one end; a read error may be behind it. The genes are TRBV5-5 and TRBJ2-1; D not certain. Germline CDR1 and CDR2: SGHKS and YYEKEE (reference sequence). This CDR3 is 11 amino acids long. The CDR3 DNA reads as TGTGCCAGCAGCTTCCGCAATGAGGAGTTCTTC. The encoded protein is CASSFRNEEFF.

This clonotype was seen repeatedly, ten times or more. The chain has TRBV6-2 or TRBV6-3 and TRBJ2-1; D remains ambiguous. Looked up from germline, CDR1 is MNHEY and CDR2 is SVGEGT. The V end was cut by 7 bases, the J end by 6 bases, with 13 bases between. This CDR3 spans 13 amino acids. The CDR3 loop is CASTHLASNEQFF. In DNA, the CDR3 is TGTGCCAGCACCCACCTGGCGAGCAATGAGCAGTTCTTC.

Turning to this clonotype: This may be a read error: a much more frequent sequence differs by one nucleotide. The gene calls are TRBV18 and TRBJ2-1; D unresolved. The CDR3 consists of 14 residues. Trimming stripped 6 bases from V and 3 bases from J, with 12 bases between. Germline V lookup: CDR1 KGHSH, CDR2 LQKENI. The CDR3 bases are TGTGCCAGCTCCAGAGACTCGATCTACAATGAGCAGTTCTTC. Protein product: CASSRDSIYNEQFF. The whole variable domain, remainder taken from reference TRBV18 and TRBJ2-1, is NAGVMQNPRHLVRRRGQEARLRCSPMKGHSHVYWYRQLPEEGLKFMVYLQKENIIDESGMPKERFSAEFPKEGPSILRIQQVVRGDSAAYFCASSRDSIYNEQFFGPGTRLTVL.

The table lists this clonotype with a few counts. This chain connects TRBV30 to TRBJ1-6; 8 bases align to TRBD1. The CDR3 contains 13 residues. CDR1 and CDR2 (germline): GTSNPN, SVGIG (reference sequence). V lost 5 bases to trimming and J lost 9 bases; unmatched junction nucleotides: 6. CDR3 nucleotides: TGTGCCTGGGCCAGGGGGCGTGCTTCACCCCTCCACTTT. Its protein product is CAWARGRASPLHF.